This section outlines one TCR beta chain sequence together with its context. No antigen is known for it. No quality values exist for individual bases; no much larger clone is one base distant. In total, around 600 healthy bone marrow donors made up the cohort. Cohort members were all nominally healthy when sampled, although unrecorded immune exposures were likely present. The donor tested CMV seropositive and was one of the 289 seropositive cohort members. Each donor provided a peripheral blood sample, and peripheral blood mononuclear cells were used for TCR beta sequencing. The Qiagen DNeasy Blood Extraction Kit was used to extract genomic DNA from the blood cell samples. Libraries were built with the immunoSEQ multiplex PCR assay. A mixture of 60 forward primers for TCR Vbeta segments and 13 reverse primers for TCR Jbeta segments was used in the multiplex PCR. A multiplex PCR assay on genomic DNA amplified the CDR3 region of rearranged TCR beta genes. Amplified TCR beta libraries were sequenced as 87-base-pair reads on the Illumina HiSeq System. In the paper's pipeline: A later analysis tallied 70 million to 100 million unique TCR beta chains across the 666 repertoires, and around 10 million of those chains were shared by two or more donors. Raw reads were error-corrected and collapsed into unique sequences by a nearest-neighbor algorithm in which closely related sequences were merged to remove PCR and sequencing errors. To assign V, D and J gene segments, CDR3 sequences were aligned to IMGT reference sequences. For a sequence to be retained, a match of at least six nucleotides was required to both a V gene segment and a J gene segment. Rearrangements were classified as productive when the CDR3 lacked stop codons and remained in frame with V and J, and all other rearrangements were classified as non-productive. CDR3 was defined by IMGT convention, running from the second conserved V-encoded cysteine to the conserved J-encoded phenylalanine. Sequences without an unambiguous match to a single V gene segment were excluded from the earlier analysis of 450 to 650 of the donors. In an earlier analysis of a few hundred of the donors, a V segment was called functional when productive rearrangements were above 56.7%, and segregating when the standard deviation between donors exceeded 5%. To diagnose cytomegalovirus status from the catalog of TCR beta chain sequences, a statistical classification framework was built. V and J gene assignment, in a later analysis, came from comparing TCR nucleotide sequences with IMGT/GENE-DB human TR gene sequences. Using the TCRdist pipeline, a later analysis assigned CDR3 sequences along with most-parsimonious VDJ recombination scenarios. A later analysis defined each TCR beta chain by its CDR3 amino acid sequence plus V-gene family, and excluded reads lacking a unique V-gene family. In a later analysis, a few hundred highly shared, low-generation-probability nucleotide sequences were removed to address suspected cross-contamination and a sequencing artifact. A later analysis calculated a clonal expansion index for each public chain from normalized within-repertoire ranks of inferred template counts. In a later analysis, generation probabilities were computed using a VDJ recombination model fitted to out-of-frame rearrangements, and the results were checked against IGoR. A later analysis scored TCR-TCR, TCR-HLA and TCR-CMV co-occurrence with hypergeometric tests, applying a repertoire-size bias correction to TCR pairs. To estimate false discovery rates, a later analysis permuted the HLA or CMV assignments 20 times. In a later analysis, co-occurring TCRs were grouped using DBSCAN, and TCRdist sequence similarity was added for clustering within HLA-allele-positive subsets. Repertoires with fewer than 30,000 or more than 120,000 public chains were left out of co-occurrence clustering, as were five repertoires with anomalous nucleotide sharing. Sourced from immuneACCESS, this table was stored by TCRdb with only in-frame sequences that have V and J called. A share of the clones is absent; for the studies checked, an unresolved V gene accounts for under half, and the remainder has no known explanation. V and J calls plus clone size are reproduced from that table; the DNA served to infer D and trimming. This sample is represented by approximately 110,000 clones; around 76% of them were singletons. The top ten hold roughly an eighth of the sample.

The data originate from a study of cytomegalovirus exposure and HLA in healthy donors (dated by TCRdb to about 2017). In terms of the full investigation: According to an earlier analysis of 587 of the donors, 150 million to 200 million T cells yielded 100 million or so unique TCR beta sequences and 276 Gb of sequence data. An early release that covered about 600 HLA-typed donors contained around 330 gigabases of sequencing data and 85 million to 100 million unique TCR sequences. Among the roughly 390 genotyped donors, 81% belonged to the genetic ancestry cluster associated with self-reported Caucasian donors. The aim of the study was to test whether cataloging public T cell receptors could identify signatures of past pathogen exposure. The study profiled the T cell repertoires of about 720 subjects by immunosequencing and related them to cytomegalovirus serostatus. In addition to the first cohort of roughly 700 subjects, a separate validation cohort of 120 different subjects was used. The study combined high-throughput TCR immunosequencing, statistical association of individual TCRs with disease status, and machine learning to predict cytomegalovirus infection status. A later analysis re-examined previously published TCR beta repertoires from roughly 650 donors and added high-resolution HLA genotyping to investigate patterns of TCR occurrence. The later analysis used no new phenotypic data to find candidate immune exposures, relying instead on TCR beta sequences and their occurrence across donors. To decide whether each TCR beta V gene segment behaved as functional or pseudogenic, an earlier analysis of approximately 600 of the donors relied on high-throughput TCR beta sequencing. Alongside the repertoire data, information on donor age, sex, ethnicity and CMV serostatus was compiled. In a later genetic analysis, genome-wide SNP genotypes for about three fifths of the roughly 670 donors were used, and that subset was treated as a discovery cohort. All discovery cohort repertoires had been generated using a single sequencing platform. Both class I and class II loci were covered by HLA typing, at four-digit resolution. Typing coverage varied by locus: 629-630 donors for A, B, C, DRB1 and DQB1; approximately 500 for DQA1; some 610 for DPA1; more than 450 for DPB1. Roughly five DR-DQ haplotypes were handled as single units for association and clustering because linkage in the cohort was strong. Across 300 to 400 genotyped donors of the cohort, an average of roughly 250,000 unique TCR beta nucleotide sequences per donor were sequenced, and 15% to 20% of those sequences were non-productive.

Study-level results and caveats: In a later genetic analysis, fewer N-insertions in productive TCRs were reported among donors in an Asian-associated ancestry cluster than the roughly 700-donor mean. Three of the identified cytomegalovirus-associated TCR beta chains were confirmed in vitro to be specific for cytomegalovirus antigens. Because some donors lacked HLA typing at each locus, the association tests relied only on the typed subset. It was suggested by the authors that the approach could potentially be generalized to other disease states and immunological phenotypes. Linkage disequilibrium might explain the correlated functional status among segregating V segments, but an unknown experimental factor could not be ruled out. In an earlier analysis of about 540 of the donors, most TCR beta V segments were observed in productive rearrangements about 87% or about 30% of the time, broadly matching IMGT annotations. The sequencing pipeline was judged likely to have produced a cluster of highly shared sequence variants as a technical artifact. The study listed 150 to 200 TCR beta chains as associated with cytomegalovirus. The classifier was reported to diagnose cytomegalovirus status with high specificity and sensitivity in both the original and validation cohorts. While some public TCRs were present in many individuals, most TCR sequences turned up only very rarely across donors. A further reported finding was that TCR beta sequences accurately predicted the HLA-A and HLA-B alleles for most subjects in the first cohort. Only TCR beta chains were sequenced in this cohort, and the absence of alpha or paired-chain data limited detectable features. In a later analysis, TCR association rates were found to vary across HLA loci, with the most associated TCRs seen for DRB1 alleles and the fewest for HLA-C alleles. According to a later analysis, most CMV-associated TCR beta chains appeared to be HLA-restricted, and the HLA associations seemed to be driven largely by CMV exposure. Some IMGT-functional V segments, including TRBV6-2 and TRBV6-3, could not be distinguished by the 87-base-pair reads and were therefore excluded. A later analysis associated roughly 17,000 TCR beta sequences with specific HLA alleles at a false discovery rate of 0.05. Strong co-occurrence of HLA alleles, especially DR and DQ, made assigning TCR associations to individual alleles difficult. The earlier analysis of some 540 of the donors excluded 15 to 20 rarely observed V segments, including chromosome 9 orphons, because counts were too low. CMV serostatus was the only immune exposure information available for the cohort. Several of the top co-occurrence clusters appeared to be linked to parvovirus B19, influenza, CMV and Epstein-Barr virus, according to a later analysis. A later genetic analysis associated a missense DCLRE1C variant with V-gene and J-gene trimming of TCR beta chains, and an independent cohort replicated the association. The presence/absence analyses assumed that sequencing depth was roughly uniform across donors, and that assumption may not be true. Compared with equally common non-associated chains, HLA-associated TCR beta chains in a later analysis were more clonally expanded and had lower generation probabilities.

From the germline V gene (reference sequence), CDR1 is SGHKS and CDR2 is YYEKEE. Trimming costs V 0 bases and J 7 bases, and their ends lie 13 bases apart. Spanning cysteine to phenylalanine, the CDR3 consists of 14 amino acids. The entry retains the CDR3 DNA only, 42 bases that are in frame from base 1. Recombination connected TRBV5-5 to TRBJ2-5; there is no confident call for the D gene. The sample consisted of PBMCs. The sequence was obtained from a woman between 55 and 75 years old in good health and CMV-seropositive. The base sequence is TGTGCCAGCAGCTTGGAACGTGCAAGAGGGACCCAGTACTTC. This translates into CASSLERARGTQYF.